Each of the 28 T cell receptor beta chains below was sequenced from the same sample in a study of OX40 agonist ivuxolimab in advanced cancers. Generated by immunoSEQ multiplex PCR, the TCRdb table keeps only in-frame clones and is missing some. This table holds about 30,000 clones, less than 85% found once. The specimen was CD4+ or CD8+ T cells sorted from blood, collected in a trial of the OX40 agonist ivuxolimab. All receptors derive from an adult with an advanced solid tumor such as melanoma, head and neck, liver or kidney cancer.

The CDR3 is CASSSSKGDGYGYTF. CDR3 in DNA: TGTGCCAGCAGCTCCAGTAAAGGGGATGGGTATGGCTACACCTTC. This sequence joins TRBV7-9 and TRBJ1-2, with a possible D match to TRBD1 (5 bases). The CDR3 length is 15 residues. CDR1 SEHNR and CDR2 FQNEAQ come from the germline V gene (reference sequence). Deletions cut 4 bases from V and 5 bases from J, with 17 bases between.

This clone showed up just a few times. The chain joins TRBV30 to TRBJ1-5, with a possible D match to TRBD1 (5 bases). Trimming removed 2 bases from V and 3 bases from J, with 17 bases in between. The CDR3 length is 16 residues. Germline V gives CDR1 GTSNPN, CDR2 SVGIG (reference sequence). The CDR3 DNA is TGTGCCTGGAGTACCCGGACTTGGGGCTCCAATCAGCCCCAGCATTTT. Protein product: CAWSTRTWGSNQPQHF.

The chain couples TRBV5-1 to TRBJ1-5; D is uncertain. Per the germline V gene, CDR1 is SGHRS and CDR2 is YFSETQ. This CDR3 has 13 amino acids. V lost 1 base and J lost 5, with 7 bases in between. The CDR3 DNA reads TGCGCCAGCAGCTTGTCAGTGGATCAGCCCCAGCATTTT. Amino acids: CASSLSVDQPQHF.

The J gene is TRBJ1-4, the V gene TRBV11-3, with a possible D match to TRBD1 (5 bases). CDR3 length: 15 amino acids. V was pared by 5 bases and J by 3 bases, with 13 bases between. Germline CDR1 SGHNT, CDR2 YENEEA. This chain's CDR3 is CASSNVGEANEKLFF. In DNA, the CDR3 is TGTGCCAGCAGCAACGTGGGGGAGGCTAATGAAAAACTGTTTTTT.

CDR3 sequence reads: CASSSAGVNQPQHF. Written as DNA, the CDR3 is TGTGCCAGCTCATCGGCAGGGGTCAATCAGCCCCAGCATTTT. The chain employs TRBV18 and TRBJ1-5, with D possibly matching TRBD1 (6 bases). Trimming took off 5 bases at V and 3 bases at J, with 11 bases between the two ends. Germline CDR1 is KGHSH and CDR2 is LQKENI. The CDR3 runs 14 residues.

This rearrangement joins TRBV7-9 to TRBJ2-3; tentative D call: TRBD1 (6 bases). The CDR3 loop spans 14 amino acids. V lost 5 bases to trimming and J lost 0 bases, with 9 bases between them. CDR1 is SEHNR and CDR2 is FQNEAQ in the germline V gene (reference sequence). The CDR3 sequence is CASSPDSSTDTQYF. In DNA, the CDR3 is TGTGCCAGCAGCCCGGACAGTAGCACAGATACGCAGTATTTT.

This clone appeared a single time. The V and J genes are TRBV6-1 and TRBJ2-2; D gene ambiguous. The CDR3 covers 12 residues. Germline V CDR1 and CDR2: MNHNS, SASEGT. The V and J ends lost 9 bases and 1 base respectively, with 6 bases between them. CDR3 sequence: CASRENTGELFF. In DNA, the CDR3 is TGTGCCAGTAGAGAGAACACCGGGGAGCTGTTTTTT.

This chain links TRBV19 with TRBJ1-5; 8 bases line up with TRBD1. CDR1 LNHDA and CDR2 SQIVND come from the germline V gene (reference sequence). V lost 3 bases and J lost 3; bases outside the gene matches: 7. The length of the CDR3 is 16 residues. In DNA, the CDR3 is TGTGCCAGTAGTATCTCCTACAGGGGGAACAATCAGCCCCAGCATTTT. Encoded protein: CASSISYRGNNQPQHF.

V usage is TRBV10-3 and J usage is TRBJ2-1; 8 nucleotides agree with TRBD2. The germline V gene has CDR1 ENHRY and CDR2 SYGVKD. With V trimmed by 3 bases and J by 9 bases, 13 bases remained unmatched. This CDR3 is built from 16 residues. The CDR3 coding sequence is TGTGCCATCAGTGAAGGCGGGAGGAACCCATGGGGTGAGCAGTTCTTC. This gives the protein CAISEGGRNPWGEQFF.

This clone was recorded once. This chain connects TRBV5-1 to TRBJ1-3, with 8 nucleotides matching TRBD1. This CDR3 contains 13 residues. CDR1 and CDR2 from the germline V gene are SGHRS and YFSETQ. J was trimmed by 4 bases and V by 3 bases; bases with no gene match: 0. CDR3 residues: CASSWTGGNTIYF. In DNA, the CDR3 is TGCGCCAGCAGCTGGACAGGGGGAAACACCATATATTTT.

This chain links TRBV28 with TRBJ2-3, with 10 bases that match TRBD2. V lost 2 bases to trimming and J lost 2 bases; unmatched junction nucleotides: 4. This CDR3 is 16 amino acids long. Germline V lookup: CDR1 MDHEN, CDR2 SYDVKM. The DNA for the CDR3 is TGTGCCAGCAGTTTAAAACTAGCGGGGTACACAGATACGCAGTATTTT. Protein sequence: CASSLKLAGYTDTQYF.

This clone was seen just once. This chain joins TRBV28 and TRBJ1-6, with a weak D call TRBD1 (5 bases). The CDR3 totals 16 residues. Germline-derived CDR1 and CDR2 are MDHEN and SYDVKM. Trimming took off 4 bases at V and 5 bases at J, with 15 bases between the two ends. The CDR3 region has the DNA TGTGCCAGCAGTTGGGGCTCCCTAGGCGATAATTCACCCCTCCACTTT. It codes for CASSWGSLGDNSPLHF.

The chain recombines TRBV7-2 with TRBJ1-5; D perhaps matches TRBD1 (5 bases). The CDR3 has 14 residues. Germline V gene lookup returns CDR1 SGHTA and CDR2 FQGNSA. V lost 4 bases and J 5 bases, leaving 12 bases between the germline ends. The CDR3 DNA sequence: TGTGCCAGCAGCTCGGGGGGGGGAGATCAGCCCCAGCATTTT. Protein product: CASSSGGGDQPQHF.

In its sample, this clone was seen a few times. V usage is TRBV6-4 and J usage is TRBJ2-2; the D is unclear. CDR3 length: 13 residues. V dropped 2 bases and J dropped 0 bases, with 1 base sitting between them. The germline V gene encodes CDR1 MRHNA and CDR2 SNTAGT. CDR3 protein: CASSDTNTGELFF. The CDR3 DNA is TGTGCCAGCAGTGACACGAACACCGGGGAGCTGTTTTTT.

The V call is TRBV7-9, the J call TRBJ1-1, with TRBD1 as a possible D gene (5 bases). Trimming cost V 5 bases and J 8 bases, with 15 bases left between them. The CDR3 is made up of 13 amino acids. Looked up from germline, CDR1 is SEHNR and CDR2 is FQNEAQ (reference sequence). The CDR3 spells CASSPRATGEAFF. The CDR3 coding sequence is TGTGCCAGCAGCCCCCGAGCCACAGGAGAAGCTTTCTTT. Complete variable domain (other parts from reference TRBV7-9 and TRBJ1-1): DTGVSQNPRHKITKRGQNVTFRCDPISEHNRLYWYRQTLGQGPEFLTYFQNEAQLEKSRLLSDRFSAERPKGSFSTLEIQRTEQGDSAMYLCASSPRATGEAFFGQGTRLTVV.

The chain is built from TRBV10-3 and TRBJ2-7; TRBD1 might be the D (6 bases). Trimming pared 4 bases from V and 3 bases from J, leaving 10 bases between. The CDR3 loop spans 13 amino acids. Germline V gene data show CDR1 as ENHRY and CDR2 as SYGVKD. Written as DNA, the CDR3 is TGTGCCATCAGTGTGCAGGGGTACTACGAGCAGTACTTC. Amino acids: CAISVQGYYEQYF.

V gene TRBV5-1 combines with J gene TRBJ1-2; D is undetermined. V gave up 2 bases and J gave up 7 bases, with 12 bases separating them. This CDR3 has 13 residues. Per the germline V gene, CDR1 is SGHRS and CDR2 is YFSETQ. The chain's CDR3 is CASSFWMTAGYTF. The CDR3 DNA reads as TGCGCCAGCAGCTTTTGGATGACGGCTGGCTACACCTTC.

In its sample, this clone was seen a few times. The chain links TRBV2 to TRBJ1-1; the match to TRBD1 covers 8 bases. Trimming at V came to 6 bases and at J to 8 bases, leaving 8 bases not matched to a gene. The germline V gene encodes CDR1 SNHLY and CDR2 FYNNEI. This CDR3 spans 13 amino acids. The CDR3 DNA follows: TGTGCCAGCAGCCTCACAGGGGGAGCCGAAGCTTTCTTT. Translated: CASSLTGGAEAFF. Looking up the rest from reference TRBV2 and TRBJ1-1 gives the full variable domain: EPEVTQTPSHQVTQMGQEVILRCVPISNHLYFYWYRQILGQKVEFLVSFYNNEISEKSEIFDDQFSVERPDGSNFTLKIRSTKLEDSAMYFCASSLTGGAEAFFGQGTRLTVV.

The chain couples TRBV13 to TRBJ1-2; perhaps TRBD1 as D (6 bases). Germline CDR1 and CDR2: PRHDT and FYEKMQ (reference sequence). Trimming removed 5 bases at V and 8 bases at J, with 15 bases between. The CDR3 contains 13 residues. The CDR3 loop is CASSAQGLAGYTF. The CDR3 region has the DNA TGTGCCAGCAGCGCACAGGGTCTCGCCGGCTACACCTTC.

This clone is medium-sized (0.01 to 0.1%) by share. The gene calls are TRBV6-6 and TRBJ1-2; D is possibly TRBD1 (5 bases). The V gene's germline CDR1 is MNHNY and CDR2 SVGAGI (reference sequence). The ends were cut back, 0 bases at V and 4 bases at J, with 9 bases in the middle. The CDR3 contains 14 residues. The CDR3 DNA sequence: TGTGCCAGCAGTTACTCGGCAGGGCCCTATGGCTACACCTTC. The encoded protein is CASSYSAGPYGYTF.

J is TRBJ2-5 and V is TRBV2; D gene uncertain. Trimming left V 1 base short and J 0 bases short, with 6 bases between. CDR1 is SNHLY and CDR2 is FYNNEI in the germline V gene. CDR3 length: 14 amino acids. The CDR3 bases are TGTGCCAGCAGTGAAGACAGTTACCAAGAGACCCAGTACTTC. Its protein is CASSEDSYQETQYF.

J is TRBJ2-3 and V is TRBV11-2; tentatively, D is TRBD2 (7 bases). V lost 1 base and J lost 5, with 16 bases in between. The germline V gene encodes CDR1 SGHAT and CDR2 FQNNGV. This CDR3 is built from 16 residues. This chain's CDR3 is CASSLVVGGQGDTQYF. The CDR3 DNA sequence: TGTGCCAGCAGCTTAGTTGTCGGGGGGCAGGGAGATACGCAGTATTTT.

The chain employs TRBV5-2 and TRBJ2-7; the table's D call, TRBD2, was not checked against the DNA. TRBV5-2 is given as a pseudogene. The CDR3 spans 16 residues. The CDR3 coding sequence is TGTGCCAGCAGCCCGCCGGGACTAGCGGGGGGAGGCGAGCAGTACTTC. As protein: CASSPPGLAGGGEQYF.

V usage is TRBV9 and J usage is TRBJ1-1, with D tentatively TRBD1 (5 bases). Trimming cost V 0 bases and J 3 bases, with 9 bases left between them. Germline V lookup: CDR1 SGDLS, CDR2 YYNGEE. The CDR3 consists of 14 residues. In DNA form, the CDR3 reads TGTGCCAGCAGCGTAGGGCAGGGACACACTGAAGCTTTCTTT. Translated: CASSVGQGHTEAFF.

V usage is TRBV11-2 and J usage is TRBJ2-7; 9 positions agree with TRBD1. The CDR3 consists of 16 residues. The V and J ends lost 1 base and 4 bases, in that order; junction bases with no gene match: 8. Looked up from germline, CDR1 is SGHAT and CDR2 is FQNNGV. The CDR3 reads CASSLAPGQGGYEQYF. Written as DNA, the CDR3 is TGTGCCAGCAGCTTAGCTCCGGGACAGGGTGGGTACGAGCAGTACTTC.

The chain has TRBV9 and TRBJ2-1; 7 nucleotides match TRBD1. The germline gives CDR1 SGDLS, CDR2 YYNGEE. V shed 0 bases, J shed 10 bases, and the junction held 13 bases outside the gene matches. The CDR3 loop spans 16 amino acids. The CDR3 region is CASSVAGTALAREQFF. CDR3 DNA: TGTGCCAGCAGCGTAGCCGGGACAGCACTTGCCAGGGAGCAGTTCTTC. Drawing the rest from reference TRBV9 and TRBJ2-1, the complete variable domain is DSGVTQTPKHLITATGQRVTLRCSPRSGDLSVYWYQQSLDQGLQFLIQYYNGEERAKGNILERFSAQQFPDLHSELNLSSLELGDSALYFCASSVAGTALAREQFFGPGTRLTVL.

This clone showed up just once. V usage is TRBV5-4 and J usage is TRBJ1-1; no definite D call. CDR1 and CDR2 (germline): SGHNT, YYREEE (reference sequence). The CDR3 has 14 amino acids. The V gene lost 4 bases and the J gene lost 0 bases, with 10 bases spanning the gap. CDR3 bases: TGTGCCAGCAGCGTGCCCGGGATGAACACTGAAGCTTTCTTT. As protein: CASSVPGMNTEAFF.

The chain joins TRBV19 to TRBJ2-5; a possible D gene is TRBD1 (6 bases). The end of the DNA fits TRBJ2-7 better, so the J call may be wrong. The length of the CDR3 is 13 residues. From germline, CDR1 is LNHDA and CDR2 SQIVND (reference sequence). The CDR3 loop reads CASSIAGAYEQYF. The CDR3, as DNA: TGTGCCAGTAGTATAGCAGGGGCCTACGAGCAGTACTTC.